Listed below are T cell receptor beta chains from one sample, sequenced in a study of CD8 T cells in Susac syndrome. TCRdb independently ran MiXCR on the immunoSEQ multiplex PCR reads; one entry per CDR3 protein. The sample contains about 150,000 distinct CDR3 sequences, 90% to 96% of which appear only once. The sequenced material came from CD4+ T cells from PBMCs. These TCRs come from a human donor with Susac syndrome. Both conserved end residues are part of each CDR3. A D gene is named only where the DNA matches it firmly. Clone size is shown for a subset of rows, as once, few, many or a class of expanded clone.

j_call clone_size v_call d_call cdr3_aa cdr3_nt
TRBJ2-2 . TRBV6-2/TRBV6-3 . CASSYPSGDTGELFF TGTGCCAGCAGTTACCCCTCTGGGGACACCGGGGAGCTGTTTTTT
TRBJ1-5 . TRBV7-2 . CASSLRETGQPQHF TGTGCCAGCAGCCTTAGGGAGACGGGACAGCCCCAGCATTTT
TRBJ2-1 . TRBV10-3 . CAISESTNEQFF TGTGCCATCAGTGAGTCGACGAATGAGCAGTTCTTC
TRBJ2-2 once TRBV5-1 . CASSLQGTDTGELFF TGCGCCAGCAGCTTGCAAGGGACGGACACCGGGGAGCTGTTTTTT
TRBJ2-1 . TRBV7-9 TRBD2 CASSLVPSGSNEQFF TGTGCCAGCAGCTTAGTTCCTAGCGGGAGTAACGAGCAGTTCTTC
TRBJ1-2 . TRBV27 . CASSLSGGFYGYTF TGTGCCAGCAGTTTATCAGGCGGGTTCTATGGCTACACCTTC
TRBJ1-1 . TRBV27 . CASSFTGLLNTEAFF TGTGCCAGCAGTTTCACCGGTCTCCTGAACACTGAAGCTTTCTTT
TRBJ2-3 . TRBV15 . CATSRSGDFTDTQYF TGTGCCACCAGCAGAAGCGGAGACTTCACAGATACGCAGTATTTT
TRBJ1-2 . TRBV28 . CASSPNGYGYTF TGTGCCAGCAGCCCCAATGGGTATGGCTACACCTTC
TRBJ1-1 . TRBV12-3/TRBV12-4 . CASSGQDTEAFF TGTGCCAGCAGTGGTCAGGACACTGAAGCTTTCTTT
TRBJ1-2 . TRBV12-3/TRBV12-4 . CASSFSSSYGYTF TGTGCCAGCAGTTTTTCCAGTTCCTATGGCTACACCTTC
TRBJ2-3 . TRBV5-4 . CASSLEPADTQYF TGTGCCAGCAGCTTGGAACCAGCAGATACGCAGTATTTT
TRBJ1-1 . TRBV19 . CASNPTGLIMNTEAFF TGTGCCAGTAACCCGACAGGCTTGATAATGAACACTGAAGCTTTCTTT
TRBJ2-3 . TRBV7-9 . CASSRDTSTDTQYF TGTGCCAGTAGCCGGGACACAAGCACAGATACGCAGTATTTT
TRBJ2-5 . TRBV2 . CASSDSLTQETQYF TGTGCCAGCAGTGATTCGTTGACCCAAGAGACCCAGTACTTC
TRBJ1-1 . TRBV29-1 . CSFTQGMNTEAFF TGCAGCTTCACACAGGGTATGAACACTGAAGCTTTCTTT
TRBJ2-7 . TRBV18 . CASSPSGSEQYF TGTGCCAGCTCACCCTCCGGGAGCGAGCAGTACTTC
TRBJ2-2 . TRBV24-1 . CATSDLRGDTGELFF TGTGCCACCAGTGATTTGAGGGGGGACACCGGGGAGCTGTTTTTT
TRBJ2-1 . TRBV6-2/TRBV6-3 TRBD1 CASKRTGGDEQFF TGTGCCAGCAAAAGGACAGGGGGCGATGAGCAGTTCTTC
TRBJ2-3 . TRBV20-1 TRBD2 CSAGPLAGGADTQYF TGCAGTGCTGGCCCACTAGCGGGAGGCGCAGATACGCAGTATTTT
TRBJ2-5 . TRBV2 . CASRGIPLETQYF TGTGCCAGCAGAGGTATCCCCTTAGAGACCCAGTACTTC
TRBJ2-2 few TRBV11-2 . CASSLVRGGELFF TGTGCCAGCAGCTTAGTTCGGGGCGGGGAGCTGTTTTTT
TRBJ1-5 . TRBV19 . CASTLGGGNQPQHF TGTGCCAGTACCTTAGGGGGGGGCAATCAGCCCCAGCATTTT
TRBJ2-1 . TRBV11-1 TRBD2 CASSPGPGLAGGPSYNEQFF TGTGCCAGCAGCCCAGGACCGGGACTAGCGGGAGGCCCTTCCTACAATGAGCAGTTCTTC
TRBJ2-5 . TRBV7-9 . CASSLVADQETQYF TGTGCCAGCAGCTTAGTGGCGGACCAAGAGACCCAGTACTTC
TRBJ2-1 . TRBV3-1 . CASSPPLSYNEQFF TGTGCCAGCAGCCCTCCCCTCTCATACAATGAGCAGTTCTTC
TRBJ2-5 . TRBV7-9 . CASSSRGPETQYF TGTGCCAGCAGCTCCAGGGGTCCAGAGACCCAGTACTTC
TRBJ1-6 . TRBV20-1 . CSARGGVVLGVHF TGCAGTGCTAGGGGGGGTGTTGTGCTAGGTGTCCACTTT
TRBJ1-4 once TRBV7-9 . CASSLGHVNEKLFF TGTGCCAGCAGCTTGGGTCACGTTAATGAAAAACTGTTTTTT
TRBJ2-7 . TRBV7-2 . CASSLSVGSSYEQYF TGTGCCAGCAGCTTATCTGTCGGAAGCTCCTACGAGCAGTACTTC
TRBJ1-5 . TRBV3-1 . CASSQRGSQPQHF TGTGCCAGCAGCCAAAGGGGCTCTCAGCCCCAGCATTTT
TRBJ2-2 . TRBV20-1 TRBD2 CSARGLQNTGELFF TGCAGTGCTAGGGGACTACAAAACACCGGGGAGCTGTTTTTT
TRBJ2-2 . TRBV6-2/TRBV6-3 . CASRQRPGLTNTGELFF TGTGCCAGCAGGCAGCGCCCCGGACTCACGAACACCGGGGAGCTGTTTTTT
TRBJ2-2 . TRBV20-1 . CSACRWGGELFF TGCAGTGCTTGCCGATGGGGAGGGGAGCTGTTTTTT
TRBJ1-1 . TRBV5-4 TRBD1 CASSLSDRGEAFF TGTGCCAGCAGCTTGTCGGACAGGGGTGAAGCTTTCTTT
TRBJ1-5 once TRBV20-1 TRBD1 CSAEGQYINQPQHF TGCAGTGCCGAGGGACAGTATATCAATCAGCCCCAGCATTTT
TRBJ1-2 . TRBV6-6 TRBD1 CASKVPDRGYGYTF TGTGCCAGCAAGGTACCCGACAGGGGCTATGGCTACACCTTC
TRBJ1-4 . TRBV20-1 . CSASRDPGEKLFF TGCAGTGCTAGCCGGGACCCCGGGGAAAAACTGTTTTTT
TRBJ2-3 . TRBV7-3 TRBD2 CASSSYLTSGGGASTDTQYF TGTGCCAGCAGCTCCTACCTCACTAGCGGGGGAGGTGCTAGCACAGATACGCAGTATTTT
TRBJ1-6 . TRBV4-1 . CASSQGRGANYNSPLHF TGCGCCAGCAGCCAAGGTCGGGGGGCTAACTATAATTCACCCCTCCACTTT
TRBJ2-3 . TRBV29-1 . CSVGSGPSTDTQYF TGCAGCGTTGGGAGCGGACCCTCCACAGATACGCAGTATTTT
TRBJ2-7 . TRBV6-2/TRBV6-3 . CASTRDLYEQYF TGTGCCAGCACCCGCGACCTCTACGAGCAGTACTTC
TRBJ2-3 . TRBV12-3/TRBV12-4 . CASSLSGRPDTQYF TGTGCCAGCAGTTTATCGGGGCGTCCAGATACGCAGTATTTT
TRBJ1-4 . TRBV19 . CASGGDHNEKLFF TGTGCCAGTGGCGGGGATCATAATGAAAAACTGTTTTTT
TRBJ1-2 . TRBV12-3/TRBV12-4 . CARRGRDTF TGTGCCCGGAGGGGTAGGGACACCTTC
TRBJ2-2 . TRBV7-7 TRBD2 CASSPSVTSGGNTGELFF TGTGCTAGCAGCCCCTCCGTGACTAGCGGGGGGAACACCGGGGAGCTGTTTTTT
TRBJ1-5 . TRBV6-2/TRBV6-3 . CASSYQGARSNQPQHF TGTGCCAGCAGTTACCAGGGAGCCAGGTCAAATCAGCCCCAGCATTTT
TRBJ2-1 . TRBV30 . CAWSTYRGLRNEQFF TGTGCCTGGAGTACCTACCGGGGACTCCGCAATGAGCAGTTCTTC
TRBJ2-7 . TRBV28 TRBD2 CASSSSTSGNEQYF TGTGCCAGCAGTTCCTCGACTAGCGGGAACGAGCAGTACTTC
TRBJ2-1 . TRBV29-1 TRBD2 CSVTVGAGAGGEQFF TGCAGCGTTACGGTCGGTGCGGGAGCAGGTGGTGAGCAGTTCTTC
TRBJ1-5 . TRBV6-6 TRBD1 CASSYGTGGSQPQHF TGTGCCAGCAGTTATGGGACAGGGGGGAGTCAGCCCCAGCATTTT
TRBJ2-1 . TRBV29-1 . CSVTVGSRYNEQFF TGCAGCGTGACGGTCGGCTCTCGGTACAATGAGCAGTTCTTC
TRBJ1-1 . TRBV29-1 . CSVETAFEAFF TGCAGCGTGGAGACGGCCTTTGAAGCTTTCTTT
TRBJ2-6 . TRBV11-2 . CASRPVSGANVLTF TGTGCCAGCAGACCTGTCTCTGGGGCCAACGTCCTGACTTTC
TRBJ1-4 . TRBV27 . CASSLSWGFNEKLFF TGTGCCAGCAGTTTATCGTGGGGATTCAATGAAAAACTGTTTTTT
TRBJ1-5 . TRBV6-2/TRBV6-3 TRBD1 CASSLGNRGLQHF TGTGCCAGCAGTTTGGGGAACAGGGGGCTCCAGCATTTT
TRBJ2-2 . TRBV5-4 . CASSLQDTGELFF TGTGCCAGCAGCTTACAGGACACCGGGGAGCTGTTTTTT